What follows is one TCR beta chain and its context. The sample originates from a study of blood T cell repertoires in COVID-19. Study overall: Sample material is recorded as cDNA or gDNA derived from T cells, B-cell-depleted T cells, or PBMCs.

The CDR3 sequence is 12 residues long. The germline gives CDR1 KGHDR, CDR2 SFDVKD. V gave up 2 bases and J gave up 6 bases, with 6 bases separating them. In the original processing: Reference gene primers were amplified, and this amplification served to estimate nucleated cell counts. TCRdb keeps only in-frame clones here, not all; method: immunoSEQ multiplex PCR. V and J calls and clone size are as listed in that table; D and trimming were resolved from the DNA. The sample includes some 290,000 clones, roughly nine tenths of them seen just once. This TCR came from a woman between 25 and 40 years old with COVID-19, enrolled during active disease. The sequencing input was peripheral blood. This rearrangement joins TRBV24-1 to TRBJ1-2; D call uncertain. This CDR3 is CATSDYNDGYTF. In nucleotides, the CDR3 is TGTGCCACCAGTGATTATAATGATGGCTACACCTTC.